The source of this T cell receptor (beta chain) is a study of human T cells and chemical hapten exposure. Background on the study: The study lasted 20 to 25 weeks, and patients were dosed weekly with diphenylcyclopropenone on the scalp throughout. Read at 6 days, the patch tests placed 0.01% DPC on the upper back. The cohort included alopecia areata under or over 50% scalp, totalis and universalis.

Germline assignment: CDR1 DFQATT and CDR2 SNEGSKA (reference sequence). This CDR3 has 17 residues. J lost 6 bases, V lost 3 bases, and 17 bases had no gene match. Time point given: pre-sensitization, week 0. Sample treatment: therapeutic diphenylcyclopropenone sensitization with weekly scalp DPC. The library labeled individual cDNA molecules by adding unique molecular identifiers to them. TCRdb analysed the RACE reads with MiXCR anew, one entry per CDR3 protein. The sample gives 250,000 or so distinct CDR3 sequences, over 8% of which show up once; under 2.5% is in the top ten. The sample consisted of whole blood, taken in connection with sensitization to the hapten diphenylcyclopropenone (DPC). The rearrangement uses TRBV20-1 and TRBJ2-1; 7 nucleotides agree with TRBD2. This sequence originates from a woman aged 40 to 55 with alopecia areata. Some clones in this sample may be carry-over from other donors' samples. CDR3 amino acids: CSASSHLKRGLGNEQFF. Written as DNA, the CDR3 is TGCAGTGCTAGTTCCCATCTAAAGCGGGGCTTGGGCAATGAGCAGTTCTTC.